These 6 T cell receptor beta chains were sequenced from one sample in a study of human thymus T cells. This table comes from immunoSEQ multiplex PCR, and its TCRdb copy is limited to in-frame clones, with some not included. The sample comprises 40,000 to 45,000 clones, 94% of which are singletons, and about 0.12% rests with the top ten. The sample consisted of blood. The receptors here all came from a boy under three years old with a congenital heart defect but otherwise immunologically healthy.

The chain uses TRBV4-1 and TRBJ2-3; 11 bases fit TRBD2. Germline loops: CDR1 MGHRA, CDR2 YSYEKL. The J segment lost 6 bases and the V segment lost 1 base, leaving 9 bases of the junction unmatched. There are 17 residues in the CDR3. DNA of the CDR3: TGCGCCAGCAGCCAAGGCGTAGCGGGGGGGCTGAGGGATACGCAGTATTTT. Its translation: CASSQGVAGGLRDTQYF.

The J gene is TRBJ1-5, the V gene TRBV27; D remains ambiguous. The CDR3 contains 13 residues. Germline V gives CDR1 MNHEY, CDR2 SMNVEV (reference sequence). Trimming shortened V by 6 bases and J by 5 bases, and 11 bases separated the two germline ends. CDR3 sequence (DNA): TGTGCCAGCAGCCAGCTACGGTATCAGCCCCAGCATTTT. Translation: CASSQLRYQPQHF.

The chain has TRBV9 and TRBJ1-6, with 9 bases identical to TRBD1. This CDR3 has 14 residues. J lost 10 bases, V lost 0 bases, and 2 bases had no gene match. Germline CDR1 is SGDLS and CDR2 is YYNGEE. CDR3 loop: CASSVDRGRSPLHF. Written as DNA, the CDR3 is TGTGCCAGCAGCGTAGACAGGGGGCGGTCACCCCTCCACTTT.

The CDR3 nucleotides read TGTGCCAGCAGTTTAAGACAGGGAACGGATACGCAGTATTTT. This translates into CASSLRQGTDTQYF. The rearrangement uses TRBV27 and TRBJ2-3; 7 bases agree with TRBD1. The CDR3 loop spans 14 amino acids. The germline V gene has CDR1 MNHEY and CDR2 SMNVEV (reference sequence). J was trimmed by 6 bases and V by 2 bases; bases with no gene match: 5.

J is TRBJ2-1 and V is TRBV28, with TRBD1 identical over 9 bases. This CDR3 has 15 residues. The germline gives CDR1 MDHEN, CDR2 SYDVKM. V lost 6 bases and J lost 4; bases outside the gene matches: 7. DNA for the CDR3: TGTGCCAGCAGGACGGGACAGGGAGTTTACAATGAGCAGTTCTTC. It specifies CASRTGQGVYNEQFF.

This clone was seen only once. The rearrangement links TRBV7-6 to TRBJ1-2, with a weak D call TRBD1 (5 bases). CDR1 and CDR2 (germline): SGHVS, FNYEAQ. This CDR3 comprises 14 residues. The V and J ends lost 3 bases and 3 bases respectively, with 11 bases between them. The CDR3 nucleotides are TGTGCCAGCAGCTTTAATGGGGGGTACTATGGCTACACCTTC. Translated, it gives CASSFNGGYYGYTF.